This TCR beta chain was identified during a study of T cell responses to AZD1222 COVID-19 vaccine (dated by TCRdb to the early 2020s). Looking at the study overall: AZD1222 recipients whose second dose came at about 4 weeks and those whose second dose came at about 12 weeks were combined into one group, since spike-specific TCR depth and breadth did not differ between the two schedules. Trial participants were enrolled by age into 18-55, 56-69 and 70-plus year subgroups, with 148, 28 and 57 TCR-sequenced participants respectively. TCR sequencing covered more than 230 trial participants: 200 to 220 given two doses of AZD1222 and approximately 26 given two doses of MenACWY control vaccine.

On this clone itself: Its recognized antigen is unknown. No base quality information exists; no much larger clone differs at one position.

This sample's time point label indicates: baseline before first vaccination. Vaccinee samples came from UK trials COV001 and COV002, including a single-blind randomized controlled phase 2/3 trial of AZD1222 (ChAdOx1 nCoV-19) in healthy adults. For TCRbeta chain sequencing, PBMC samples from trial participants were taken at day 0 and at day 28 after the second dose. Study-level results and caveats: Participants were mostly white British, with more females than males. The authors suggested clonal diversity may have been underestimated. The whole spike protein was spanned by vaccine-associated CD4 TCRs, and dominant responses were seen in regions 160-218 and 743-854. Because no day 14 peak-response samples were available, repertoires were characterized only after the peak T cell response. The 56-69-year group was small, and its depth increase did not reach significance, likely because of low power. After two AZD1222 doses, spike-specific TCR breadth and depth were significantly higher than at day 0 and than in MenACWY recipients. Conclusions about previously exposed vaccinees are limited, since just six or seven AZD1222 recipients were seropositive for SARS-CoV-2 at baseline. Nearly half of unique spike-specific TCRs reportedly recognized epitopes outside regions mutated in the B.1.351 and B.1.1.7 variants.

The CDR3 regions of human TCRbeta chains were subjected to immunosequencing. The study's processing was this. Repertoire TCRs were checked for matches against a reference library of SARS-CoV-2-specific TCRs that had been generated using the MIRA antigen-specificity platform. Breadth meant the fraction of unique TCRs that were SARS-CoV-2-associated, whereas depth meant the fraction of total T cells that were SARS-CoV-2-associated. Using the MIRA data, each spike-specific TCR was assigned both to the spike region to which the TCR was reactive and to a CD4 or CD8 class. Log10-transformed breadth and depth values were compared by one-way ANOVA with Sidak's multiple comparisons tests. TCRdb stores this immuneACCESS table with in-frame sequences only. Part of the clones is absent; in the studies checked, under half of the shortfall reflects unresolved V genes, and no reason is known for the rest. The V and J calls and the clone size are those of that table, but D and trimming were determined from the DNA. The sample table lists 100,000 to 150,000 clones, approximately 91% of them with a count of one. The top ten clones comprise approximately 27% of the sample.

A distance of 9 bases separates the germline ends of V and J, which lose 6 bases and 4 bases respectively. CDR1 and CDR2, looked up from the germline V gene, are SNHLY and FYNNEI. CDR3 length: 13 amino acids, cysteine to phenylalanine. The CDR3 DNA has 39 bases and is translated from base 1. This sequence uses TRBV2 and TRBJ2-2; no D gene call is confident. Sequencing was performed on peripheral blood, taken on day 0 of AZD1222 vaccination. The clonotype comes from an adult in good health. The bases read TGTGCCAGCAGGAGGCTGATCACCGGGGAGCTGTTTTTT. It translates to CASRRLITGELFF.